This TCR beta chain is drawn from a study of cytomegalovirus exposure and HLA in healthy donors. The wider study: A subsequent analysis reported that the 120 or so validation repertoires were produced on the same platform that had also been used for the roughly 700 first-cohort repertoires.

Method: immunoSEQ multiplex PCR; TCRdb's copy keeps in-frame clones and lacks some. Of about 40,000 clones listed, 80% to 95% are singletons. Germline loops: CDR1 SNHLY, CDR2 FYNNEI. The CDR3 has 14 residues. V lost 8 bases to trimming and J lost 6 bases, with 19 bases between them. The clonotype was recovered from a woman between 18 and 30 years old in good health and CMV-seronegative. The genes are TRBV2 and TRBJ1-1, with D tentatively TRBD1 (5 bases). Sequenced: PBMCs. This CDR3 is CASLGQPSSPEAFF. CDR3 in DNA: TGTGCCAGCCTGGGGCAGCCATCTTCTCCTGAAGCTTTCTTT. The whole variable domain, filled in from reference TRBV2 and TRBJ1-1, reads EPEVTQTPSHQVTQMGQEVILRCVPISNHLYFYWYRQILGQKVEFLVSFYNNEISEKSEIFDDQFSVERPDGSNFTLKIRSTKLEDSAMYFCASLGQPSSPEAFFGQGTRLTVV.